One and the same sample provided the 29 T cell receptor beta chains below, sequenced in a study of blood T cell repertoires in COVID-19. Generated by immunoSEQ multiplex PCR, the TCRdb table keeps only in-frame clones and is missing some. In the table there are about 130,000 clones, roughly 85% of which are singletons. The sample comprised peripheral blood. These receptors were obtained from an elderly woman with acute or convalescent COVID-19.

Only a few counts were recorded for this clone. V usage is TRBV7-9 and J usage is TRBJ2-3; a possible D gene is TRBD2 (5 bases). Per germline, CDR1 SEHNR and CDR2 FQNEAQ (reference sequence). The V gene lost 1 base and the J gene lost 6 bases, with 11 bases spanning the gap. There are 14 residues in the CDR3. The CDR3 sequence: CASSLGSAGDTQYF. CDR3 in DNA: TGTGCCAGCAGCTTAGGCTCGGCGGGTGATACGCAGTATTTT. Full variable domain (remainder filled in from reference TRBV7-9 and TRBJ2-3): DTGVSQNPRHKITKRGQNVTFRCDPISEHNRLYWYRQTLGQGPEFLTYFQNEAQLEKSRLLSDRFSAERPKGSFSTLEIQRTEQGDSAMYLCASSLGSAGDTQYFGPGTRLTVL.

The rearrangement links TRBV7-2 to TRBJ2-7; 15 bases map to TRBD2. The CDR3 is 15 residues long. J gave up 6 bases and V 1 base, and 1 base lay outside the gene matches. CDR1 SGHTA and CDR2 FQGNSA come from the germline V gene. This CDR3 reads CASSLVGLAGGEQYF. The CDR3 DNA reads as TGTGCCAGCAGCTTAGTGGGACTAGCGGGGGGCGAGCAGTACTTC.

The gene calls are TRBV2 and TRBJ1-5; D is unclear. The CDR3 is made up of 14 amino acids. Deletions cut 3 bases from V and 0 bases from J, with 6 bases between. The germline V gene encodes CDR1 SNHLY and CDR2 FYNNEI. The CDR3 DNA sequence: TGTGCCAGCAGTGAGTTTCGTAGCAATCAGCCCCAGCATTTT. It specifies CASSEFRSNQPQHF. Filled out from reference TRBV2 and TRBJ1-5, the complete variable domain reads EPEVTQTPSHQVTQMGQEVILRCVPISNHLYFYWYRQILGQKVEFLVSFYNNEISEKSEIFDDQFSVERPDGSNFTLKIRSTKLEDSAMYFCASSEFRSNQPQHFGDGTRLSIL.

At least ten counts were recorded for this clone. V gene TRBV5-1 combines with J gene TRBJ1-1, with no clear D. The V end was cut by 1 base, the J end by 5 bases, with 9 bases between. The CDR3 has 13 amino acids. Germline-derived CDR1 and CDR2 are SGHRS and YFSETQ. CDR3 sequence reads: CASSLKLETEAFF. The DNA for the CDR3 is TGCGCCAGCAGCTTGAAGCTGGAGACTGAAGCTTTCTTT. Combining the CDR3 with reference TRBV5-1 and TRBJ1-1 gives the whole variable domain KAGVTQTPRYLIKTRGQQVTLSCSPISGHRSVSWYQQTPGQGLQFLFEYFSETQRNKGNFPGRFSGRQFSNSRSEMNVSTLELGDSALYLCASSLKLETEAFFGQGTRLTVV.

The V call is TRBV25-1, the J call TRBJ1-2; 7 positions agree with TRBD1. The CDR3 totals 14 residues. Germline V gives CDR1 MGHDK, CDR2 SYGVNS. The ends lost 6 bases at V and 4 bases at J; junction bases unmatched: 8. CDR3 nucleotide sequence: TGTGCCAGCAGCCTCCGCGACAGGGCCTATGGCTACACCTTC. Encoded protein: CASSLRDRAYGYTF.

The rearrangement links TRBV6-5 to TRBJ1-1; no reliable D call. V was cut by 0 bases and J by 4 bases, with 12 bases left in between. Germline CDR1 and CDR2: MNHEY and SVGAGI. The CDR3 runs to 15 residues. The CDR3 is CASSYSRIVVTEAFF. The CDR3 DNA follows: TGTGCCAGCAGTTACTCGAGAATAGTGGTCACTGAAGCTTTCTTT.

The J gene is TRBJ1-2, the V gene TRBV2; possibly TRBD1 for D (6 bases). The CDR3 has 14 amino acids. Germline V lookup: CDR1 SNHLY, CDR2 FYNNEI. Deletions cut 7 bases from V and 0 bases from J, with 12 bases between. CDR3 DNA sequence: TGTGCCAGCAAAGGACAGCCAACTAACTATGGCTACACCTTC. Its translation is CASKGQPTNYGYTF.

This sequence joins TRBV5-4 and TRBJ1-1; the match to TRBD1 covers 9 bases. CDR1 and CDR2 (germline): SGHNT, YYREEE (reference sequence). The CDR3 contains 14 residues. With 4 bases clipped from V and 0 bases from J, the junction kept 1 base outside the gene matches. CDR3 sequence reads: CASSDRGMNTEAFF. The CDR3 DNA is TGTGCCAGCAGCGACAGGGGGATGAACACTGAAGCTTTCTTT.

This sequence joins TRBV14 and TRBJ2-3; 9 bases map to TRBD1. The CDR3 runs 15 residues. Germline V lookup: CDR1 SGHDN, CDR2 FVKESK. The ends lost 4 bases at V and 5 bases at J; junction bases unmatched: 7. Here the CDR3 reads CASSRHTGGEDTQYF. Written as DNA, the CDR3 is TGTGCCAGCAGCCGGCATACAGGGGGCGAAGATACGCAGTATTTT.

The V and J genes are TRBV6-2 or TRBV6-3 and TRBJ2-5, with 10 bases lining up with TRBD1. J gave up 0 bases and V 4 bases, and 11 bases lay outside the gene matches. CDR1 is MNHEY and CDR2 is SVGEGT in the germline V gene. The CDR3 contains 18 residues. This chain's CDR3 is CASSSWDRGTEYQETQYF. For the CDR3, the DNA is TGTGCCAGCAGTTCATGGGACAGGGGTACTGAGTACCAAGAGACCCAGTACTTC.

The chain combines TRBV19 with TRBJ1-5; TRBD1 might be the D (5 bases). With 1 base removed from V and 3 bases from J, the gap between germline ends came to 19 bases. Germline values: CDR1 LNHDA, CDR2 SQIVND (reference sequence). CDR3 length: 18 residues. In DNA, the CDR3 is TGTGCCAGTAGTATAGTAAGGAATCTTTTGACAGCCAATCAGCCCCAGCATTTT. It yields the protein CASSIVRNLLTANQPQHF.

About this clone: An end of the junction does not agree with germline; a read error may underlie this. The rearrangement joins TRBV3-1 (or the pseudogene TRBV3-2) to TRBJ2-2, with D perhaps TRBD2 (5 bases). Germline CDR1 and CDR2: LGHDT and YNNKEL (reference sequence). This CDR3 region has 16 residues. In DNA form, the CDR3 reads TGTGCCAGCACCCAAAGGACGGGGATTGACACCGGGGAGCTGTTTTTT. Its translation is CASTQRTGIDTGELFF.

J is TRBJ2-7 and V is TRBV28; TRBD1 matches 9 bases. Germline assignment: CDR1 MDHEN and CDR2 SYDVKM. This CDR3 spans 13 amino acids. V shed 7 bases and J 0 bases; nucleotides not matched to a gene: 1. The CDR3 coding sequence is TGTGCCAGCATGGGACAGGGCTCCTACGAGCAGTACGTC. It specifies CASMGQGSYEQYV.

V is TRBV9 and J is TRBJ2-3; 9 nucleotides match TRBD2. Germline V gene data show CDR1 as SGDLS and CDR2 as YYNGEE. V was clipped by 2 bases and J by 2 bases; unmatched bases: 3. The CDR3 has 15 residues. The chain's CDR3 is CASSVSGGPTDTQYF. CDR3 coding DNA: TGTGCCAGCAGCGTGAGCGGGGGGCCCACAGATACGCAGTATTTT.

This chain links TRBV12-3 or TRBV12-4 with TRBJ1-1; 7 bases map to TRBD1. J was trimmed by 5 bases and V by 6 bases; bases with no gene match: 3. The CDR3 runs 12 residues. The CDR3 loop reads CASSRGKTEAFF. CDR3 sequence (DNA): TGTGCCAGCAGCAGGGGGAAGACTGAAGCTTTCTTT.

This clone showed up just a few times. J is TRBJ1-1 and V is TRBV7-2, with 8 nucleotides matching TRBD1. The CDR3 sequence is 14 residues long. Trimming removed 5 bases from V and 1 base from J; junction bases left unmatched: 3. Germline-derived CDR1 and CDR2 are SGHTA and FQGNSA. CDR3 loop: CASSVGTGNTEAFF. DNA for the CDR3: TGTGCCAGCAGCGTCGGGACAGGGAACACTGAAGCTTTCTTT.

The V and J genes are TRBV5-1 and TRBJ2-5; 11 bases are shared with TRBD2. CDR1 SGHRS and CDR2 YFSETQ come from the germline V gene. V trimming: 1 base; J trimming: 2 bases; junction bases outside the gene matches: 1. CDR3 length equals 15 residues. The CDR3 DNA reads TGCGCCAGCAGCTTGACTAGCGGGAGACAAGAGACCCAGTACTTC. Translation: CASSLTSGRQETQYF.

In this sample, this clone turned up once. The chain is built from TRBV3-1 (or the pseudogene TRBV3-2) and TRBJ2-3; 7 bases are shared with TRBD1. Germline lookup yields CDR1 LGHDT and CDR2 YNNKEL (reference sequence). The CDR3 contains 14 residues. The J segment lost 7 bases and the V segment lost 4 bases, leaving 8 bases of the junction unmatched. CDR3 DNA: TGTGCCAGCAGCCCCCGGGACAGAGACTATACGCAGTATTTT. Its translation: CASSPRDRDYTQYF.

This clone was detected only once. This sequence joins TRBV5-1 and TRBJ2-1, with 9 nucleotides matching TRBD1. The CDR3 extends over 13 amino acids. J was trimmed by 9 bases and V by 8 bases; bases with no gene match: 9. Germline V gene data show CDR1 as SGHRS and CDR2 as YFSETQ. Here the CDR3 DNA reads TGCGCCAGTACACCGGGACAGGGTTCTGAGCAGTTCTTC. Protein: CASTPGQGSEQFF.

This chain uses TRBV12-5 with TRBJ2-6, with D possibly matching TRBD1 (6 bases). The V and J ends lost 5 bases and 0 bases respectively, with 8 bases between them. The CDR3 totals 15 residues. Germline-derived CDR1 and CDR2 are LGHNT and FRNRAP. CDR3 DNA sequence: TGTGCTAGTGGTCCACAGGGCTCTGGGGCCAACGTCCTGACTTTC. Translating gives CASGPQGSGANVLTF.

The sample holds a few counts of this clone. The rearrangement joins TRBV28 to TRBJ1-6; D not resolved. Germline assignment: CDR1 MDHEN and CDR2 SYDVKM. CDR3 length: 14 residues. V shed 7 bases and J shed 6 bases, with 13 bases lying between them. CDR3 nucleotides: TGTGCCAGCATATCCGCCACTTTTAATTCACCCCTCCACTTT. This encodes CASISATFNSPLHF.

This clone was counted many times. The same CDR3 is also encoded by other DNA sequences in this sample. In nucleotides, the CDR3 is TGTGCCAGCTCACCAGGGACAGAGCAGCCCCAGCATTTT. This translates into CASSPGTEQPQHF. The chain has TRBV18 and TRBJ1-5; 7 positions match TRBD1. Trimming at V came to 2 bases and at J to 7 bases, leaving 2 bases not matched to a gene. The CDR3 extends over 13 amino acids. The germline V gene has CDR1 KGHSH and CDR2 LQKENI.

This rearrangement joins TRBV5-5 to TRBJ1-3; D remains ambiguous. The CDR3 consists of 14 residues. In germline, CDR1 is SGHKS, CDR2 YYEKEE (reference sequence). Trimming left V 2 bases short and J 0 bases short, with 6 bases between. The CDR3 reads CASSFSFSGNTIYF. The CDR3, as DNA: TGTGCCAGCAGCTTTTCCTTCTCTGGAAACACCATATATTTT.

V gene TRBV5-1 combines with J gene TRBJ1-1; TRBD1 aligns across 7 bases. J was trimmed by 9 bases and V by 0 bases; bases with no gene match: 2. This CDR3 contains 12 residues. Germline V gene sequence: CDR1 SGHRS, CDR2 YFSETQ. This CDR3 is CASSLDRGQAFF. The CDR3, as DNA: TGCGCCAGCAGCTTGGACAGGGGCCAAGCTTTCTTT.

The CDR3 spells CASGLVVGQPNTGELFF. The DNA for the CDR3 is TGTGCTAGTGGTTTGGTAGTTGGACAGCCGAACACCGGGGAGCTGTTTTTT. The chain uses TRBV12-5 and TRBJ2-2; D is possibly TRBD1 (6 bases). The germline CDR1 and CDR2 sequences are LGHNT and FRNRAP. The CDR3 totals 17 residues. Trimming shortened V by 0 bases and J by 0 bases, and 11 bases separated the two germline ends.

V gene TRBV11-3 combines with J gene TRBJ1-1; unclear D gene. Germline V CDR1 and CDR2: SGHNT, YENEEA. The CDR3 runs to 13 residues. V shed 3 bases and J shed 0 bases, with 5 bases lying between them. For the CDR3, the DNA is TGTGCCAGCAGCTTCAACATGAACACTGAAGCTTTCTTT. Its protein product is CASSFNMNTEAFF.

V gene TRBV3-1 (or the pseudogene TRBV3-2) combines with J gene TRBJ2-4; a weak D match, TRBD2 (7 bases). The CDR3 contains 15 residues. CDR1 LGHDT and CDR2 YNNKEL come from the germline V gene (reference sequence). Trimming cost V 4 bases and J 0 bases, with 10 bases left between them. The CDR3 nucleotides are TGTGCCAGCAGCCCGGGGGGCCTAGCCAAAAACATTCAGTACTTC. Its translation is CASSPGGLAKNIQYF.

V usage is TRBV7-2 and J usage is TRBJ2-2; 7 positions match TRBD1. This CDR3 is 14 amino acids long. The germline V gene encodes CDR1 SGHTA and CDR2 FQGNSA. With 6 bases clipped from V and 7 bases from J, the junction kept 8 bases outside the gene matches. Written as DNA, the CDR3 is TGTGCCAGCAGGTTTGACAGGGCTGGCGGGGAGCTGTTTTTT. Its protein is CASRFDRAGGELFF.

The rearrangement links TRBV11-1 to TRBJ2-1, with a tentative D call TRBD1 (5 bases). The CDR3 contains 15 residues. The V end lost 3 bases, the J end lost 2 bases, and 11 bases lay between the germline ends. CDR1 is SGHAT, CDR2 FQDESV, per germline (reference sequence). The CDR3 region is CASSFRGPPYNEQFF. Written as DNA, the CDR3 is TGTGCCAGCAGCTTTAGGGGCCCCCCCTACAATGAGCAGTTCTTC.